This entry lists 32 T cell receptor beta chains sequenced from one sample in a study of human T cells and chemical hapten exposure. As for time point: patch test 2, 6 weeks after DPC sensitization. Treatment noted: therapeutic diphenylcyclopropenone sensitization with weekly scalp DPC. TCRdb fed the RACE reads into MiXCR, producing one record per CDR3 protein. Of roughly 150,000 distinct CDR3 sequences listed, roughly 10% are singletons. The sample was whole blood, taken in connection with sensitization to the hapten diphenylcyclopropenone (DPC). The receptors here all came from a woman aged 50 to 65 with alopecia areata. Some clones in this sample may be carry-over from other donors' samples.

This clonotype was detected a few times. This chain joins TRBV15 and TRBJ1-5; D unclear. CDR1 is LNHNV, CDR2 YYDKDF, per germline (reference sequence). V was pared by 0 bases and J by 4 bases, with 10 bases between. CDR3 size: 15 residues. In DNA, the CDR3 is TGTGCCACCAGCAGAGATCCCGGAGAAAATCAGCCCCAGCATTTT. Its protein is CATSRDPGENQPQHF.

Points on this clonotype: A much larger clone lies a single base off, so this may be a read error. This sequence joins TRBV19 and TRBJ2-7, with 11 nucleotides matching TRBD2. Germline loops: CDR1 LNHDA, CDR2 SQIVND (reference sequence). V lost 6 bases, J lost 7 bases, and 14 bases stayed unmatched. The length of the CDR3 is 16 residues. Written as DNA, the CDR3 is TGTGCCAGTAGCCCTAGTGGGCTAGCGGGAGGTAAGGAGCAGTACTTC. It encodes CASSPSGLAGGKEQYF.

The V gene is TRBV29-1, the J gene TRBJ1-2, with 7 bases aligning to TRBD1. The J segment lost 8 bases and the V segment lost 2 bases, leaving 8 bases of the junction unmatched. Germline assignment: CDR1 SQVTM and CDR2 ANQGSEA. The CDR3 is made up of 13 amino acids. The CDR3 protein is CSVEPDRVQGYTF. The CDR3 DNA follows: TGCAGCGTTGAACCAGACAGGGTACAGGGCTACACCTTC.

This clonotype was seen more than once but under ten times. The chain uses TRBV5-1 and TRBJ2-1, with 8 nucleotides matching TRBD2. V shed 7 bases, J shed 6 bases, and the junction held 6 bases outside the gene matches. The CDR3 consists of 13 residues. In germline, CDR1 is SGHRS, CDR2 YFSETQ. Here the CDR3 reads CASGAGVPNEQFF. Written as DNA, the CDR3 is TGCGCCAGCGGAGCGGGAGTCCCCAATGAGCAGTTCTTC.

Here the CDR3 reads CASGYNTEAFF. CDR3 coding DNA: TGTGCCAGCGGATATAACACTGAAGCTTTCTTT. The V gene is TRBV27, the J gene TRBJ1-1; D ambiguous. The CDR3 extends over 11 amino acids. V lost 8 bases, J lost 2 bases, and 6 bases lay in between. Germline-derived CDR1 and CDR2 are MNHEY and SMNVEV (reference sequence).

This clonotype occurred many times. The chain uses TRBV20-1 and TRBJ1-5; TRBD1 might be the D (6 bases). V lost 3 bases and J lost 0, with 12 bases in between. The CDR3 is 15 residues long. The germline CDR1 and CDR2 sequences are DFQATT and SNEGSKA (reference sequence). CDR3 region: CSASHRDNSNQPQHF. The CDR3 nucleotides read TGCAGTGCTAGCCACAGGGATAATAGCAATCAGCCCCAGCATTTT.

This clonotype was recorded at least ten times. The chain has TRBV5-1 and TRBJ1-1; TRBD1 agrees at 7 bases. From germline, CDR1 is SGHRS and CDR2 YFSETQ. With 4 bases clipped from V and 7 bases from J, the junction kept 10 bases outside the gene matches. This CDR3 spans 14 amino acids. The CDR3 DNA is TGCGCCAGCAGCGTGTCTGGGACAGCCTATGAAGCTTTCTTT. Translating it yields CASSVSGTAYEAFF.

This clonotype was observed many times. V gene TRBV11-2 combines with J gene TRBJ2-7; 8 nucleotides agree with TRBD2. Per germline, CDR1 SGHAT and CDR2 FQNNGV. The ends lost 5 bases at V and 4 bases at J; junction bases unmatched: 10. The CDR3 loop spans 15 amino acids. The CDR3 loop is CASSPPGLGRYEQYF. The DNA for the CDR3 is TGTGCCAGCAGCCCACCGGGACTAGGACGATACGAGCAGTACTTC.

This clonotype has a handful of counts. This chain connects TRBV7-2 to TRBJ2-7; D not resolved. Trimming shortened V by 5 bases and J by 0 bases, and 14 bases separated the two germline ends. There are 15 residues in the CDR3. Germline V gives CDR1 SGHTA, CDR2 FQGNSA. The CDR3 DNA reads TGTGCCAGCAGCCTCGGACCGATCGACTCCTACGAGCAGTACTTC. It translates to CASSLGPIDSYEQYF.

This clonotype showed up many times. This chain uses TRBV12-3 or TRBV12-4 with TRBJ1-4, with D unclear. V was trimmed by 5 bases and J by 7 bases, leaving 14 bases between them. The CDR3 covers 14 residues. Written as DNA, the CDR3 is TGTGCCAGCAGTAGAGACGGGCGGGTTGAAAAACTGTTTTTT. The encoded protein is CASSRDGRVEKLFF.

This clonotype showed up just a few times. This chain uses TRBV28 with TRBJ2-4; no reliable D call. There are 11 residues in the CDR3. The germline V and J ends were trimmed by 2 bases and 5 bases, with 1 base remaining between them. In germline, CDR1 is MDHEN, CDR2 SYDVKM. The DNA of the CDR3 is TGTGCCAGCAGTTTAGAAAACATTCAGTACTTC. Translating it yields CASSLENIQYF.

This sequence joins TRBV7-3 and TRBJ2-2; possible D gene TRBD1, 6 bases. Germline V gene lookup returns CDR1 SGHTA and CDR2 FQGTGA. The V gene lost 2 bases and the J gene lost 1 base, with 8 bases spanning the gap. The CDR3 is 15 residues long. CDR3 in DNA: TGTGCCAGCAGCTTACAGGGGATGAACACCGGGGAGCTGTTTTTT. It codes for CASSLQGMNTGELFF.

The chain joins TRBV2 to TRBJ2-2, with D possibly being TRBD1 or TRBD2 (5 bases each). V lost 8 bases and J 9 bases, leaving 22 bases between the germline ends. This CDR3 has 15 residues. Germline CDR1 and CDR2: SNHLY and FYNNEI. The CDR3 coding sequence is TGTGCCAGCCACTCAGTGGGACGGAGCATGCGGGAGCTGTTTTTT. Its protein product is CASHSVGRSMRELFF.

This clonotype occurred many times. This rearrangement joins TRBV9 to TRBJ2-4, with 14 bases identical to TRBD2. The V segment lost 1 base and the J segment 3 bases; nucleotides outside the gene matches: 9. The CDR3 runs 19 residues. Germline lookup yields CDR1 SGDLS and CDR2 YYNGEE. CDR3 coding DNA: TGTGCCAGCAGCGTAAAGAGGACTAGCGGGAGGAAGAACAAAAACATTCAGTACTTC. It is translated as CASSVKRTSGRKNKNIQYF.

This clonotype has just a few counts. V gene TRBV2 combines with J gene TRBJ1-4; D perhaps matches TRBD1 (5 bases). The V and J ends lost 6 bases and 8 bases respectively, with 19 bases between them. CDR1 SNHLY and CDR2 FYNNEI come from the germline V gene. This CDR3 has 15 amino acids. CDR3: CASSGPGGTGEKLFF. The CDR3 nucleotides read TGTGCCAGCAGCGGCCCCGGAGGGACGGGGGAAAAACTGTTTTTT. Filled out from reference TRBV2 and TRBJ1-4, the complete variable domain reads EPEVTQTPSHQVTQMGQEVILRCVPISNHLYFYWYRQILGQKVEFLVSFYNNEISEKSEIFDDQFSVERPDGSNFTLKIRSTKLEDSAMYFCASSGPGGTGEKLFFGSGTQLSVL.

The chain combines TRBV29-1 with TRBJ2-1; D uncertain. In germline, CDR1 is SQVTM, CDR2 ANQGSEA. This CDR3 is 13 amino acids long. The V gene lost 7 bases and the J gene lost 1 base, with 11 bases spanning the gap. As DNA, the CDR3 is TGCAGCGCCGAGAGGCTTTCCTACAATGAGCAGTTCTTC. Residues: CSAERLSYNEQFF.

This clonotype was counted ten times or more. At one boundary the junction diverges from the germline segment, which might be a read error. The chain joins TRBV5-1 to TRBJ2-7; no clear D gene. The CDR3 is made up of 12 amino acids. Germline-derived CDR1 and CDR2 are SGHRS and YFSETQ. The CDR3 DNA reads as TGTGCCAGCAGTCTCACTTCCTACGAGCAGTACTTC. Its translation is CASSLTSYEQYF.

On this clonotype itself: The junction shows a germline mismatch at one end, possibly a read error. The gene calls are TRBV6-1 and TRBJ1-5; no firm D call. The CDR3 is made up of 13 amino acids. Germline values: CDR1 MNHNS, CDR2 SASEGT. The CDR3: CASVVWSNQPRHF. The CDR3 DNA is TGTGCCAGCGTAGTCTGGAGTAATCAGCCCCGGCATTTT.

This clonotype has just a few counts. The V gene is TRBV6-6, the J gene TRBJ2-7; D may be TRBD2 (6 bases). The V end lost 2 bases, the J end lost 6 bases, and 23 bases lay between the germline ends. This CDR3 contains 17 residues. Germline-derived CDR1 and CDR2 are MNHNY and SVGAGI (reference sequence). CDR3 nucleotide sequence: TGTGCCAGCAGTTACACGCGACCGGGCCAGCGGGCCACCGAGCAGTACTTC. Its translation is CASSYTRPGQRATEQYF.

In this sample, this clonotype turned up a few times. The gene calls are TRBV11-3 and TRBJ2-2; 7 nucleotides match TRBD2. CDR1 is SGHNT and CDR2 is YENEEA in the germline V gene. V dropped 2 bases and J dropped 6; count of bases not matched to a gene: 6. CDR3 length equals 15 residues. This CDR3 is CASSLFSGGAGELFF. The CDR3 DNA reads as TGTGCCAGCAGCTTATTTTCGGGAGGTGCCGGGGAGCTGTTTTTT.

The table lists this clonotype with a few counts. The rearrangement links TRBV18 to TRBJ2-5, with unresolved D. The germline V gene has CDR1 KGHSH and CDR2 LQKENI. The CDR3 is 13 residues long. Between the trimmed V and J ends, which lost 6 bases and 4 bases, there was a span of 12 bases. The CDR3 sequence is CASSPRLGETQYF. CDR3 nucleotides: TGTGCCAGCTCGCCCCGGTTAGGAGAGACCCAGTACTTC.

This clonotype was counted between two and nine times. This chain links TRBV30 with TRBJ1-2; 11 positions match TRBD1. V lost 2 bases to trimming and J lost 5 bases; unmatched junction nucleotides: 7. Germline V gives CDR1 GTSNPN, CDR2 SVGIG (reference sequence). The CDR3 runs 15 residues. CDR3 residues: CAWSTGQGAAYGYTF. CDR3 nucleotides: TGTGCCTGGAGTACAGGACAGGGGGCGGCATATGGCTACACCTTC.

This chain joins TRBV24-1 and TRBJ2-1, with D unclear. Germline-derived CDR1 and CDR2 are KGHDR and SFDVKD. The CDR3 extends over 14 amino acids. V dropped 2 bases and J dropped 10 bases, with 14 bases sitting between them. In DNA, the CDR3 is TGTGCCACCAGTGATTCAGGCGGCCGTAGCGAGCAGTTCTTC. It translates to CATSDSGGRSEQFF.

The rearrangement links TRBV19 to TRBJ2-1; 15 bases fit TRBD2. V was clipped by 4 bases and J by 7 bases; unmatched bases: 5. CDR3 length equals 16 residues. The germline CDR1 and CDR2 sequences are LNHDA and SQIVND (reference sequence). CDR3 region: CASSSPGTSGRNEQFF. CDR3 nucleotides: TGTGCCAGTAGTAGCCCCGGGACTAGCGGGAGGAATGAGCAGTTCTTC. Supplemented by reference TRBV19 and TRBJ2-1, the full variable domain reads DGGITQSPKYLFRKEGQNVTLSCEQNLNHDAMYWYRQDPGQGLRLIYYSQIVNDFQKGDIAEGYSVSREKKESFPLTVTSAQKNPTAFYLCASSSPGTSGRNEQFFGPGTRLTVL.

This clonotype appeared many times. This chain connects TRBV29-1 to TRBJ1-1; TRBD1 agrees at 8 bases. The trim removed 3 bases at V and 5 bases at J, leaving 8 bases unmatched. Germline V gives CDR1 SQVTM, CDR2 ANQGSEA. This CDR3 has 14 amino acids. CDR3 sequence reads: CSVEGATGGTEAFF. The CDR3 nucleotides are TGCAGCGTTGAGGGGGCAACAGGGGGGACTGAAGCTTTCTTT. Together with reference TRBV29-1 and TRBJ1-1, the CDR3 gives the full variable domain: SAVISQKPSRDICQRGTSLTIQCQVDSQVTMMFWYRQQPGQSLTLIATANQGSEATYESGFVIDKFPISRPNLTFSTLTVSNMSPEDSSIYLCSVEGATGGTEAFFGQGTRLTVV.

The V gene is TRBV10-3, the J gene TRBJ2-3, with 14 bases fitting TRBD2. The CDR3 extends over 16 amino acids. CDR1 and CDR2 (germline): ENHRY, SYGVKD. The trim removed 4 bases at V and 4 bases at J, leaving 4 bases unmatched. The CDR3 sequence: CAISGKGLAGADTQYF. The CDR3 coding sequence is TGTGCCATCAGTGGAAAGGGACTAGCGGGAGCAGATACGCAGTATTTT.

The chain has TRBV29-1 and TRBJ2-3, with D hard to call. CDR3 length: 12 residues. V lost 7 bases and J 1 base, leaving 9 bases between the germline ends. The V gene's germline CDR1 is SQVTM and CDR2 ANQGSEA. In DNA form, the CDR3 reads TGCAGCGATGGACCGGGCACAGATACGCAGTATTTT. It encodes CSDGPGTDTQYF.

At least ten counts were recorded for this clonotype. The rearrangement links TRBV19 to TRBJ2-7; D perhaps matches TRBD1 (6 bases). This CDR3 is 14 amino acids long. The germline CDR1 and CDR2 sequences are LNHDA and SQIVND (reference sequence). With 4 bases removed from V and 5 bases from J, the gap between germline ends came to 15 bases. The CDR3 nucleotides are TGTGCCAGTAGTACCCCCGGACAGCTCAACGAGCAGTACTTC. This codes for CASSTPGQLNEQYF.

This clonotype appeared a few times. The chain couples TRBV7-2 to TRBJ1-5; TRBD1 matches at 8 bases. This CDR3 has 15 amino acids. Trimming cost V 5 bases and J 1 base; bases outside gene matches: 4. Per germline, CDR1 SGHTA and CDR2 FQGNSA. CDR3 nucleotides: TGTGCCAGCAGCCTCCGGGACAGGAGCAATCAGCCCCAGCATTTT. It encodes CASSLRDRSNQPQHF.

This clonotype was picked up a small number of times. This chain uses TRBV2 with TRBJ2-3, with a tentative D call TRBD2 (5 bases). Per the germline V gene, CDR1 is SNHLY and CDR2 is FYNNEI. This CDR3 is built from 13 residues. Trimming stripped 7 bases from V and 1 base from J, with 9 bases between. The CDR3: CASMNSGTDTQYF. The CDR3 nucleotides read TGTGCCAGCATGAATAGCGGCACAGATACGCAGTATTTT.

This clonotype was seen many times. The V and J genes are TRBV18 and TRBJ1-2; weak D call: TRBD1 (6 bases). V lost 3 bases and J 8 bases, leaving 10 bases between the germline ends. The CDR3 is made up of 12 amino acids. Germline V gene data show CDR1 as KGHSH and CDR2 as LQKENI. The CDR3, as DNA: TGTGCCAGCTCACCGGACAGCGAAGGCTACACCTTC. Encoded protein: CASSPDSEGYTF.

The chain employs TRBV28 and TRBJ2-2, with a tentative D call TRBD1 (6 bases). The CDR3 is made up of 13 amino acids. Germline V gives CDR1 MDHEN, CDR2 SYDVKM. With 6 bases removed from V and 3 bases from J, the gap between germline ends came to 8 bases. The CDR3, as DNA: TGTGCCAGCAGACCAGGGGACACCGGGGAGCTGTTTTTT. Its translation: CASRPGDTGELFF.